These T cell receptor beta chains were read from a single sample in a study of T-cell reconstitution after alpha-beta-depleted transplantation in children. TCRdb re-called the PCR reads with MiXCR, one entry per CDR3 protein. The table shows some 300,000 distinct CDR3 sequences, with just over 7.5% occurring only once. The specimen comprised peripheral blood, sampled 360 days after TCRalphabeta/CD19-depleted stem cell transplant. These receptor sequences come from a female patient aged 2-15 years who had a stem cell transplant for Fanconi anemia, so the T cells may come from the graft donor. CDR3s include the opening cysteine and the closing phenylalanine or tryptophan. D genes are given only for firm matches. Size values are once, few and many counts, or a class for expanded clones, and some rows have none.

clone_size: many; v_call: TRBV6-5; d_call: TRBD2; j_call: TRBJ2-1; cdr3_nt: TGTGCCAGCAGTTTTATAGCGGGGGACAATGAGCAGTTCTTC; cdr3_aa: CASSFIAGDNEQFF
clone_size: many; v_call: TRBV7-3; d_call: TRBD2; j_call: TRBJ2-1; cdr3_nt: TGTGCCAGCAGCTCCACGACTAGCGGGGGGGTAAATGAGCAGTTCTTC; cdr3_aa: CASSSTTSGGVNEQFF
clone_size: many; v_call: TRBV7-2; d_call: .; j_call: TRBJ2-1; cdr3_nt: TGTGCCAGCAGCTCCCGGAGCGGGAATGAGCAGTTCTTC; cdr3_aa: CASSSRSGNEQFF
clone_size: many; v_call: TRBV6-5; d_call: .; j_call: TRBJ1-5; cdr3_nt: TGTGCCAGCAGTTACTCGAGTGGGGGTCAGCCCCAGCATTTT; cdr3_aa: CASSYSSGGQPQHF
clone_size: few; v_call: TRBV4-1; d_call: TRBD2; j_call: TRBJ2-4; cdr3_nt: TGCGCCAGCAGCCAAGACCTAGCGGGGGGCCTCCGGAACATTCAGTACTTC; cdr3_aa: CASSQDLAGGLRNIQYF
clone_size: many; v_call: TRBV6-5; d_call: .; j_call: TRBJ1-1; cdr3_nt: TGTGCCAGCAGTTTCCGGACAGCCCCGAACACTGAAGCTTTCTTT; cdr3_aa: CASSFRTAPNTEAFF
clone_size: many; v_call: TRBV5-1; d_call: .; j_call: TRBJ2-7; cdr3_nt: TGCGCCAGCAGCTTGGACAGGGTGAATAAGCAGTACTTC; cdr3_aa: CASSLDRVNKQYF
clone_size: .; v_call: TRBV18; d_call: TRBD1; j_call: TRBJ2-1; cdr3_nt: TGTGCCAGCTCCCCCCTTTCGGGACAGGGTAACGGTGAGCAGTTCTTC; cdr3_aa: CASSPLSGQGNGEQFF
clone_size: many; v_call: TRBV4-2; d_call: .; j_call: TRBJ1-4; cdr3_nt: TGTGCCAGCAGACAGGGATCTCCGAATGAAAAACTGTTTTTT; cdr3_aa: CASRQGSPNEKLFF
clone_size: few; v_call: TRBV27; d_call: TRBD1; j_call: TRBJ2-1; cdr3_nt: TGTGCCAGCAGTTTGATACCCGGGACAGGGACCAATGAGCAGTTCTTC; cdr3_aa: CASSLIPGTGTNEQFF
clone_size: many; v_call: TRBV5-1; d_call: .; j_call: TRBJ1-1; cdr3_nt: TGCGCCAGCAGCCGCGCTTTCGGCGGGGGCAACACTGAAGCTTTCTTT; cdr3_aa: CASSRAFGGGNTEAFF
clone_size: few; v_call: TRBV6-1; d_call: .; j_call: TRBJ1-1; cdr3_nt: TGTGCCAGCAGTGACGGAGTATACACTGAAGCTTTCTTT; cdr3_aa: CASSDGVYTEAFF
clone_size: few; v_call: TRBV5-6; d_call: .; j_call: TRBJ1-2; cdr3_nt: TGTGCCAGCAGCTTGGATCGGGGGGCGCGAGGCTACACCTTC; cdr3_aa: CASSLDRGARGYTF
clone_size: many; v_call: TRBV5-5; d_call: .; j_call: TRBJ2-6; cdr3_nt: TGTGCCAGCAACACGGACTCTGGGGCCAACGTCCTGACTTTC; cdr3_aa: CASNTDSGANVLTF
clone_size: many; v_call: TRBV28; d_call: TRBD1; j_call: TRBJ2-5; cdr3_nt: TGTGCCAGCAGCGGGACAGGGGGCGCAAAGACCCAGTACTTC; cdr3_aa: CASSGTGGAKTQYF
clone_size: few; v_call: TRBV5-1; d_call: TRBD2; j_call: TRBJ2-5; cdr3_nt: TGCGCCAGCACGGCTAGCGGGACCGGGTGGGAGACCCAGTACTTC; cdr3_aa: CASTASGTGWETQYF
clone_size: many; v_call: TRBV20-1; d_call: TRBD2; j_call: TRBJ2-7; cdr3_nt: TGCAGTGCTAGAGCCTTAGCGGGGGGTGCTTACGAGCAGTACTTC; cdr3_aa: CSARALAGGAYEQYF
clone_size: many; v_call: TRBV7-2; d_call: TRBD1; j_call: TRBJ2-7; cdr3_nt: TGTGCCAGCAGCTTAGAGGGGGCAACCTACGAGCAGTACTTC; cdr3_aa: CASSLEGATYEQYF
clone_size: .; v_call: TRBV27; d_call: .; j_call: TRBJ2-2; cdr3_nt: TGTGCCAGCAGCTCCATAACAGGGAATTCCCCCGGGGAGCTGTTTTTT; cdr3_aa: CASSSITGNSPGELFF
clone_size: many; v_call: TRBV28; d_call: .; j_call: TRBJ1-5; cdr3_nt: TGTGCCAGCAGGTTCATGGGCCATCAGCCCCAGCATTTT; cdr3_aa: CASRFMGHQPQHF
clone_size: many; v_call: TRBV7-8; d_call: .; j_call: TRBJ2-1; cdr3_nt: TGTGCCAGCAGCAGAAGAACAGGGCTAGACAATGAGCAGTTCTTC; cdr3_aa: CASSRRTGLDNEQFF
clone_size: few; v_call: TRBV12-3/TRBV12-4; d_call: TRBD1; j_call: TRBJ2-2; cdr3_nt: TGTGCCAGCAGTTTGTCCAGGGGGCACACCGGGGAGCTGTTTTTT; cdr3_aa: CASSLSRGHTGELFF
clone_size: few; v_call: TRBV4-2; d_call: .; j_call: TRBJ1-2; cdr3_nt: TGTGCCAGCAGCCAAGATGATGATACAATCTCGGGGTACACCTTC; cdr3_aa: CASSQDDDTISGYTF
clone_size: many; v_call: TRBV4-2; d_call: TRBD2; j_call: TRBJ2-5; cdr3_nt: TGTGCCAGCAGCCAGCGGGAGGCCACTTCGATAGGGGACCAGACCCAGTACTTC; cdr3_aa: CASSQREATSIGDQTQYF
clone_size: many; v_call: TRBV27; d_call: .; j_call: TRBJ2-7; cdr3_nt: TGTGCCAGCAGTTTATCAGGGTTCTCCTACGAGCAGTACTTC; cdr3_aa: CASSLSGFSYEQYF
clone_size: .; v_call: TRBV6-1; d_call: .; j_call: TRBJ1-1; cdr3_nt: TGTGCCAGCAGTGTGACAGGACCATACACTGAAGCTTTCTTT; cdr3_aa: CASSVTGPYTEAFF
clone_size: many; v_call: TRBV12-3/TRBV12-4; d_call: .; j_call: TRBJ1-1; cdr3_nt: TGTGCCAGCACGGGGACAACCGGAGCGGCTCGGACTGAAGCTTTCTTT; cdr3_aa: CASTGTTGAARTEAFF
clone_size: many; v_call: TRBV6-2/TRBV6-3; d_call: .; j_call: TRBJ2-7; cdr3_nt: TGTGCCAGCAGTTATAGGGAGAACGAGCAGTACTTC; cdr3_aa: CASSYRENEQYF
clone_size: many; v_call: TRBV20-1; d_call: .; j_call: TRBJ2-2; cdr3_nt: TGCAGTGCTAGAGATCCCTACACCGGGGAGCTGTTTTTT; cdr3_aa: CSARDPYTGELFF
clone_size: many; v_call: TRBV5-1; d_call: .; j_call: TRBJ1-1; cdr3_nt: TGCGCCAGCAAAGTCAGTTTGAACACTGAAGCTTTCTTT; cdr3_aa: CASKVSLNTEAFF
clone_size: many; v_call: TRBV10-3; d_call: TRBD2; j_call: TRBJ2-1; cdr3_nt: TGTGCCATCACCGTGACTAGCGGGAACTACAATGAGCAGTTCTTC; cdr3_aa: CAITVTSGNYNEQFF
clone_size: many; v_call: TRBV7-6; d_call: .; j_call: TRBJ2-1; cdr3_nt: TGTGCCAGCAGCCTATCGACGCGGGATACCTTGAGCTCCTACAATGAGCAGTTCTTC; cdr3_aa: CASSLSTRDTLSSYNEQFF
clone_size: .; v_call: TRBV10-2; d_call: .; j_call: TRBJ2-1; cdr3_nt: TGCGCCAGCAGATCATCAGCCCCCCCGTCCTACAATGAGCAGTTCTTC; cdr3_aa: CASRSSAPPSYNEQFF
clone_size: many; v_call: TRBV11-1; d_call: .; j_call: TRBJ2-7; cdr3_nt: TGTGCCAGCAGCACCCAGGGTTTGGGCAGCTCCTACGAGCAGTACTTC; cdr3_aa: CASSTQGLGSSYEQYF
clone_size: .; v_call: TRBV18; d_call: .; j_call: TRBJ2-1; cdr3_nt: TGTGCCAGCTCGCGGGCCGAGGAGCAGTTCTTC; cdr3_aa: CASSRAEEQFF
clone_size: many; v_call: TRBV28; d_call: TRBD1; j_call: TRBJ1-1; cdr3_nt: TGTGCCAGCAGTTCTTACGGGGGGACAGGTGAGAACACTGAAGCTTTCTTT; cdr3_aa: CASSSYGGTGENTEAFF
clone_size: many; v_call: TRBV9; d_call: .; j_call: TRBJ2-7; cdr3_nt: TGTGCCAGCAGCGTAAATGCGCATTCCGAGCAGTACTTC; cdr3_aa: CASSVNAHSEQYF
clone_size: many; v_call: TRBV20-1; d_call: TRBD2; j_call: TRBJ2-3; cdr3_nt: TGCAGTGCTAGTGAACTAGCGGGGTCTACGGATACGCAGTATTTT; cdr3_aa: CSASELAGSTDTQYF
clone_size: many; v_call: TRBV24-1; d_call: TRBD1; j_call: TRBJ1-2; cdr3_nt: TGTGCCACCAGTGATCCAGGACAGGGAGACTATGGCTACACCTTC; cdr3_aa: CATSDPGQGDYGYTF
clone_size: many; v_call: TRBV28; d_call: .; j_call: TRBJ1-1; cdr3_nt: TGTGCCAGCAGTTACCCCTTCTTGGGCGGGAACACTGAAGCTTTCTTT; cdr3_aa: CASSYPFLGGNTEAFF
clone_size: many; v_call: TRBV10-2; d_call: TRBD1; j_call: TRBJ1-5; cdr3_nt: TGCGCCAGCAGTGAAGGGACAGGGCCAACTCAGCCCCAGCATTTT; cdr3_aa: CASSEGTGPTQPQHF
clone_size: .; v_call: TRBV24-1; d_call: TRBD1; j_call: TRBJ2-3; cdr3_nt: TGTGCCACCAGTGATTCCCGGGACAGGGGACAGATAGATACGCAGTATTTT; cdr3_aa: CATSDSRDRGQIDTQYF